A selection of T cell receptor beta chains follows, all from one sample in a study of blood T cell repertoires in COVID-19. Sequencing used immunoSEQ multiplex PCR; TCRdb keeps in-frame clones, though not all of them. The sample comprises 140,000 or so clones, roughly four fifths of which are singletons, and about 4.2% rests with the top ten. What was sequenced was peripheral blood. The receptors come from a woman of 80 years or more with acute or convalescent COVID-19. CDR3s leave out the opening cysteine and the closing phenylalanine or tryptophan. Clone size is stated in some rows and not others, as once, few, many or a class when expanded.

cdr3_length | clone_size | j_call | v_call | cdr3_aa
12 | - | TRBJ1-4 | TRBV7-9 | ASSSGQGGEKLF
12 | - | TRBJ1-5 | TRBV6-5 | ASSPLVGLQPQH
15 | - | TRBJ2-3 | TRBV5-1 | ASSLSMIGGALDTQY
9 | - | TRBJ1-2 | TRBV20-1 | SARQGPLYT
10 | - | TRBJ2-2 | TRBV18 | ASSPQTGELF
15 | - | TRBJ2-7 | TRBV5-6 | ASSLRASGSFSYEQY
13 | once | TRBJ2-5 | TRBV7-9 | ASSPTSGGLGTQY
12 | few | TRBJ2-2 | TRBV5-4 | ASSFVGSSGELF
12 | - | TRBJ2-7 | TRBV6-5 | ASSGRTGPLEQY
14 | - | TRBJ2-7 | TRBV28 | ASSLYAAGGNYEQY
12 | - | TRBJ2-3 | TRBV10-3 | AIRGGGAGDTQY
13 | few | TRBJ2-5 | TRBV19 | ASSKSGQGMQTQY
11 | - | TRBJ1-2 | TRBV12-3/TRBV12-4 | ASSFTGVGGYT
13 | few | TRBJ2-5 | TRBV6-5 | ASRFAGQGQETQY
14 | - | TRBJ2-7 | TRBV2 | ASRGTQMSSSYEQY
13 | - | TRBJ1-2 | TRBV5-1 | ASSLVPLGDGGYT
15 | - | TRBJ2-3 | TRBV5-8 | ASSLFIGAPSTDTQY
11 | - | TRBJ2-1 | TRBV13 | ASTMRGSLKQF
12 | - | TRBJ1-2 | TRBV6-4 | ASSVRGGFGGYT
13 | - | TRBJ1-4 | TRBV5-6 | ASIPWGRRNEKLF
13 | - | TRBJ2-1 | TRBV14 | ASSQDDFPGDEQF
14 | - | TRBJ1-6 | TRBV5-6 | ASSLEQGSGSSPLH
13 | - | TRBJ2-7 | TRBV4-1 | ASSQGRGLAYEQY
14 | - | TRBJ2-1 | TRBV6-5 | ASSYHSAQGLAGRV
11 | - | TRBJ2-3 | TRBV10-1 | ASSELPADTQY
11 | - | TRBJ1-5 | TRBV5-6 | ASSLSSNQPQH
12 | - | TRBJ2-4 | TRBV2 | ASRAVLAKNIQY
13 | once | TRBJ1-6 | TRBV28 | ASSFGRGNNSPLH
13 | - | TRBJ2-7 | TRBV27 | ASSLQEGQSYEQY
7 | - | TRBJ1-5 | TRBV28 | ASNQPQH
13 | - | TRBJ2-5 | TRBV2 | ASREGSGGLETQY
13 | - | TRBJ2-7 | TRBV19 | ASSPSGGASYEQY
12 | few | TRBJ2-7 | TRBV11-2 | ASSLSEGPYEQY
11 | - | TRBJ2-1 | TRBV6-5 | ASSRDGPNEQF
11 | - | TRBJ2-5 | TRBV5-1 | ASSLPSKETQY
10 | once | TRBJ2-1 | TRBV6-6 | ASSRPYNEQF
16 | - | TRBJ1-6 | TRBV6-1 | ASSEAQGVRHYNSPLH
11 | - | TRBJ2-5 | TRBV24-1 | ATSDWGVETQY
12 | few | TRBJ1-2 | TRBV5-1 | ASSLGTRGSGYT
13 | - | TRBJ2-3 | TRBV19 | ASNTGGVSTDTQY
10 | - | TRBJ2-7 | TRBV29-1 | SAGQGDDEQY
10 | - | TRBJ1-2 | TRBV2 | ASNWGGQGYT
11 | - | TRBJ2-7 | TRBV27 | ASSFGHLYEQY
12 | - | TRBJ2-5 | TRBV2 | ASSQTSRGETQY
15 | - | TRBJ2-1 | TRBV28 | ASSPEGWGKPYNEQF
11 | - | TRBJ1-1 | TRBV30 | AWSGTLVGGTF
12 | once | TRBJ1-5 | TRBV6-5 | ASRPQGGDQPQH
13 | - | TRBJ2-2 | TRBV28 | ASYRLAGVAGELF
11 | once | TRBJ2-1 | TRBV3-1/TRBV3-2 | ASSQDRSLKQF
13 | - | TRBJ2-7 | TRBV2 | ARTGTSGSPYEQY
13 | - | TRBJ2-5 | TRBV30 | AWSAGTSGEETQY